This is a list of T cell receptor beta chains from one sample in a study of beta chain features in type 1 diabetes. The protocol was immunoSEQ multiplex PCR, while the TCRdb copy is restricted to in-frame clones and leaves out a portion. The sample lists roughly 150,000 clones, approximately 62% seen once, with 0.08% to 0.1% in the top ten. Sequenced sample: naive CD4+ T cells from blood. All receptors come from a man younger than 45 with type 1 diabetes. Each CDR3 is given with its conserved first and last residue. The D gene is left open where the match is weak. Clone size is stated in some rows and not others, as once, few, many or a class when expanded.

abundance	j_gene	v_gene	d_gene	CDR3aa	CDR3nt
.	TRBJ2-6	TRBV7-2	TRBD1	CASSLGTAGANVLTF	TGTGCCAGCAGCCTGGGGACAGCTGGGGCCAACGTCCTGACTTTC
few	TRBJ2-3	TRBV6-5	.	CASSYAGGGTDTQYF	TGTGCCAGCAGTTATGCGGGCGGGGGCACAGATACGCAGTATTTT
once	TRBJ2-7	TRBV2	.	CASSGEYEQYF	TGTGCCAGCAGTGGCGAGTACGAGCAGTACTTC
.	TRBJ2-7	TRBV28	.	CASSPTVLYEQYF	TGTGCCAGCAGTCCAACAGTCCTTTACGAGCAGTACTTC
.	TRBJ2-5	TRBV25-1	.	CASSEFRVAETQYF	TGTGCCAGCAGTGAGTTTAGGGTCGCAGAGACCCAGTACTTC
.	TRBJ1-1	TRBV29-1	.	CSVWGGTNTEAFF	TGCAGCGTTTGGGGGGGAACGAACACTGAAGCTTTCTTT
.	TRBJ1-5	TRBV30	.	CAWSVQAAQPQHF	TGTGCCTGGAGTGTACAAGCGGCCCAGCCCCAGCATTTT
few	TRBJ2-3	TRBV29-1	.	CSVDGTPTDTQYF	TGCAGCGTTGACGGGACACCGACAGATACGCAGTATTTT
.	TRBJ2-3	TRBV10-3	.	CAISAMKSTDTQYF	TGTGCCATCAGTGCTATGAAAAGCACAGATACGCAGTATTTT
few	TRBJ2-4	TRBV7-2	TRBD2	CASSVTSGGIQYF	TGTGCCAGCAGCGTAACTAGCGGGGGTATTCAGTACTTC
.	TRBJ1-2	TRBV25-1	.	CASSEEQGNYGYTF	TGTGCCAGCAGTGAAGAACAGGGAAACTATGGCTACACCTTC
.	TRBJ2-7	TRBV28	.	CASSFSHYEQYF	TGTGCCAGCAGTTTCTCCCACTACGAGCAGTACTTC
.	TRBJ2-3	TRBV18	TRBD1	CASSPPGTGITDTQYF	TGTGCCAGCTCACCACCTGGGACAGGGATCACAGATACGCAGTATTTT
.	TRBJ1-5	TRBV7-9	TRBD1	CASSLVTGDGNQPQHF	TGTGCCAGCAGCTTAGTGACAGGGGACGGCAATCAGCCCCAGCATTTT
.	TRBJ2-5	TRBV7-9	TRBD2	CASSLGLAGAQETQYF	TGTGCCAGCAGCTTAGGATTAGCGGGGGCACAAGAGACCCAGTACTTC
few	TRBJ2-3	TRBV6-6	.	CASSRGGSTDTQYF	TGTGCCAGCAGTCGAGGGGGGAGCACAGATACGCAGTATTTT